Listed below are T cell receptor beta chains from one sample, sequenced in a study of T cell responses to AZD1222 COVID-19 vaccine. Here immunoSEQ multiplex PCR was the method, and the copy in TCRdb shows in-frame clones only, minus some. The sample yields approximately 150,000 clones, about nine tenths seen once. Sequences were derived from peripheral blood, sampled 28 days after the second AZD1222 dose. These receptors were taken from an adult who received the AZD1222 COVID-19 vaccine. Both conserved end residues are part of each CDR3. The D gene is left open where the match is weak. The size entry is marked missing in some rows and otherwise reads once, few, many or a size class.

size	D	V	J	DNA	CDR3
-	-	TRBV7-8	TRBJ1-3	TGTGCCAGCAGCCCTGACGGGAGGGGAAACACCATATATTTT	CASSPDGRGNTIYF
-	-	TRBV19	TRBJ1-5	TGTGCCAGTAGCTCATCCCCAGGACTGACCCGAGGGCCTCAGCATTTT	CASSSSPGLTRGPQHF
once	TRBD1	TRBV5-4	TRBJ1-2	TGTGCCAGCAGCTTGGAGGGACAGAGGAGCTACACCTTC	CASSLEGQRSYTF
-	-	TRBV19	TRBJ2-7	TGTGCCAGTAATCGAGCGGGCTTCTCCTACGAGCAGTACTTC	CASNRAGFSYEQYF
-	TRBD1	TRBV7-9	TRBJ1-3	TGTGCCAGCAGCTTGGACAGGGGGTTTAACTCTGGAAACACCATATATTTT	CASSLDRGFNSGNTIYF
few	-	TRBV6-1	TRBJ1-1	TGTGCCAGCAGTGAAGCCCCGGGGGGGGCGTCGAACACTGAAGCTTTCTTT	CASSEAPGGASNTEAFF
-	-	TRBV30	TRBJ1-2	TGTGCCTGGAGTGACAGGTACTATGGCTACACCTTC	CAWSDRYYGYTF
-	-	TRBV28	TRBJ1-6	TGTGCCAGCAGTTTCCCTACCACTACAGGGCTTAATTCACCCCTCCACTTT	CASSFPTTTGLNSPLHF
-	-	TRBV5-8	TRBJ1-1	TGTGCCAGCACCAGCGTCTTCAGGGACACTGAAGCTTTCTTT	CASTSVFRDTEAFF
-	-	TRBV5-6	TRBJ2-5	TGTGCCAGCAGCTTGGTATCCGGGGGTCGCCAAGAGACCCAGTACTTC	CASSLVSGGRQETQYF
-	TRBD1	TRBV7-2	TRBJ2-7	TGTGCCAGCAGCTTAGGGCAGGGGGCTGGTCCGCTTAACGAGCAGTACTTC	CASSLGQGAGPLNEQYF
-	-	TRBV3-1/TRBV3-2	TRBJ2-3	TGTGCCAGCAGCCAAGATGCCGGGGTGGGCACAGATACGCAGTATTTT	CASSQDAGVGTDTQYF
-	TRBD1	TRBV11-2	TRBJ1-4	TGTGCCAGCAGCCCCAACCTCCTTGGACAGGGCGCGAATGAAAAACTGTTTTTT	CASSPNLLGQGANEKLFF
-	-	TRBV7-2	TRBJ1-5	TGTGCCAGCAGCTTAGGGGACATCAATCAGCCCCAGCATTTT	CASSLGDINQPQHF
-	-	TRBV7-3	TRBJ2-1	TGTGCCAGCAGCTTAGACTCCTACAATGAGCAGTTCTTC	CASSLDSYNEQFF